This passage covers 9 T cell receptor beta chains from one sample sequenced in a study of T-cell reconstitution after alpha-beta-depleted transplantation in children (dated by TCRdb to between 2015 and 2016). Library creation used PCR. Sequenced using an Illumina HiSeq 2500. TCR libraries were prepared with molecular barcoding, using unique molecular identifiers to normalize TCRbeta repertoire quantification. TCRdb reworked the public reads: Q25 trimming with fastp, MiXCR clone assembly, productive beta chains retained. Every entry covers one CDR3 protein and lists the most common genes and DNA from its rows. The sample has 190,000 or so distinct CDR3 sequences on record, 14% to 15% of them singletons. In total, the top ten clones hold approximately 13% of the sample. This sample comprised PBMCs from the stem cell graft donor, obtained from the stem cell graft. Receptor source: a human donor who donated a stem cell graft to a child with acute lymphoblastic leukemia.

At least ten counts were recorded for this clonotype. V is TRBV7-2 and J is TRBJ2-1, with a possible D match to TRBD2 (6 bases). With 6 bases removed from V and 8 bases from J, the gap between germline ends came to 8 bases. The CDR3 has 11 residues. Germline CDR1 is SGHTA and CDR2 is FQGNSA. The CDR3 region has the DNA TGTGCCAGCAGGCGGAGGGATGAGCAGTTCTTC. Protein product: CASRRRDEQFF. Combining the CDR3 with reference TRBV7-2 and TRBJ2-1 gives the whole variable domain GAGVSQSPSNKVTEKGKDVELRCDPISGHTALYWYRQSLGQGLEFLIYFQGNSAPDKSGLPSDRFSAERTGGSVSTLTIQRTQQEDSAVYLCASRRRDEQFFGPGTRLTVL.

This clonotype appeared many times. This chain connects TRBV5-1 to TRBJ2-5; 7 bases line up with TRBD2. With V trimmed by 1 base and J by 2 bases, 8 bases remained unmatched. CDR3 length: 16 amino acids. Looked up from germline, CDR1 is SGHRS and CDR2 is YFSETQ. For the CDR3, the DNA is TGCGCCAGCAGCTTGACTCCTAGCGGAACTCAAGAGACCCAGTACTTC. Its protein is CASSLTPSGTQETQYF.

The chain joins TRBV19 to TRBJ2-7; a possible D gene is TRBD2 (5 bases). The CDR3 has 13 residues. Germline assignment: CDR1 LNHDA and CDR2 SQIVND (reference sequence). The germline V and J ends were trimmed by 5 bases and 1 base, with 9 bases remaining between them. CDR3 in amino acids: CASSREGSYEQYF. The CDR3 nucleotides read TGTGCCAGTAGTCGCGAGGGATCCTACGAGCAGTACTTC.

At least ten counts were recorded for this clonotype. The chain is built from TRBV20-1 and TRBJ2-7; 11 bases align to TRBD2. The CDR3 covers 13 residues. J gave up 4 bases and V 3 bases, and 2 bases lay outside the gene matches. The V gene's germline CDR1 is DFQATT and CDR2 SNEGSKA (reference sequence). The CDR3 here is CSASRLAGYEQYF. The CDR3 region has the DNA TGCAGTGCTAGTCGACTAGCGGGGTACGAGCAGTACTTC.

This clonotype was picked up many times. This chain connects TRBV29-1 to TRBJ2-2; D not certain. V shed 5 bases and J shed 2 bases, with 6 bases lying between them. CDR3 length: 12 amino acids. Germline V CDR1 and CDR2: SQVTM, ANQGSEA. The CDR3 bases are TGCAGCGTTATTCGTAACACCGGGGAGCTGTTTTTT. Translating gives CSVIRNTGELFF.

This chain connects TRBV20-1 to TRBJ1-2; TRBD1 aligns across 7 bases. Germline V gives CDR1 DFQATT, CDR2 SNEGSKA (reference sequence). The CDR3 runs 13 residues. With 6 bases clipped from V and 6 bases from J, the junction kept 10 bases outside the gene matches. The CDR3 spells CSANLDRVDGYTF. The CDR3 nucleotides are TGCAGTGCCAATCTAGACAGGGTCGATGGCTACACCTTC.

Many counts were recorded for this clonotype. The V gene is TRBV3-1, the J gene TRBJ2-1; possible D gene TRBD2, 5 bases. Germline-derived CDR1 and CDR2 are LGHDT and YNNKEL (reference sequence). The CDR3 covers 16 residues. Between the trimmed V and J ends, which lost 2 bases and 3 bases, there was a span of 14 bases. CDR3 sequence: CASSQIGGALYNEQFF. CDR3 DNA sequence: TGTGCCAGCAGCCAAATAGGAGGCGCTCTCTACAATGAGCAGTTCTTC.

This clonotype has ten or more counts. The chain employs TRBV7-2 and TRBJ2-3, with no clear D. CDR1 is SGHTA and CDR2 is FQGNSA in the germline V gene. The CDR3 loop spans 12 amino acids. Trimming removed 5 bases from V and 3 bases from J, with 6 bases in between. The CDR3, as DNA: TGTGCCAGCAGCACGTATACAGATACGCAGTATTTT. Protein sequence: CASSTYTDTQYF.

This clonotype has at least ten counts. V and J are TRBV5-1 and TRBJ2-5, with D possibly TRBD2 on 7 matching bases. The V gene's germline CDR1 is SGHRS and CDR2 YFSETQ. The V and J ends lost 0 bases and 4 bases respectively, with 16 bases between them. CDR3 size: 16 residues. The CDR3 coding sequence is TGCGCCAGCAGCTTGGCGATTCGGGGGGCTGGAGAGACCCAGTACTTC. Encoded protein: CASSLAIRGAGETQYF. The entire variable domain, with the rest obtained from reference TRBV5-1 and TRBJ2-5, is as follows: KAGVTQTPRYLIKTRGQQVTLSCSPISGHRSVSWYQQTPGQGLQFLFEYFSETQRNKGNFPGRFSGRQFSNSRSEMNVSTLELGDSALYLCASSLAIRGAGETQYFGPGTRLLVL.